This TCR beta chain was retrieved from a study of blood T cell repertoires in COVID-19. Looking at the study overall: Sites across the United States, Italy and Spain contributed samples from acute and convalescent COVID-19. The cDNA or gDNA used as material had been derived from T cells, B-cell-depleted T cells, or PBMCs.

Original handling: Estimates of nucleated cell counts were drawn from the amplification of reference gene primers. Assay used: immunoSEQ multiplex PCR; TCRdb lists only in-frame clones, some missing. The V and J calls and clone size come from that table; D and trimming were worked out from the DNA. This sample carries fewer than 250,000 clones, 83% of them seen once, and the ten largest clones take 2% to 3%. This sequence originates from a middle-aged woman with active or convalescent COVID-19. The sequenced sample was peripheral blood.

The CDR3 region is CASSAGQSNTEAFF. Written as DNA, the CDR3 is TGTGCCAGCAGCGCGGGACAGTCGAACACTGAAGCTTTCTTT. V usage is TRBV5-4 and J usage is TRBJ1-1; TRBD1 agrees at 7 bases. CDR1 SGHNT and CDR2 YYREEE come from the germline V gene (reference sequence). The CDR3 has 14 residues. Trimming removed 4 bases from V and 1 base from J; junction bases left unmatched: 4.